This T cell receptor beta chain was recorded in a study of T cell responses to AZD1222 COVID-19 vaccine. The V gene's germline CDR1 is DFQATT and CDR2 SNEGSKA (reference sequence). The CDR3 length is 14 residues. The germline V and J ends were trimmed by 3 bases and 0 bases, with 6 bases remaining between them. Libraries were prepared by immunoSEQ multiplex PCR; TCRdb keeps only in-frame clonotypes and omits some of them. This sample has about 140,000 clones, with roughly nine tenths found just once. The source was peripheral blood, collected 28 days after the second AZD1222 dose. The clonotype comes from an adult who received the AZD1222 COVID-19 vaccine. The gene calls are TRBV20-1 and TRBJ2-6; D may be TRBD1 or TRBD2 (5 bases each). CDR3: CSASGGSGANVLTF. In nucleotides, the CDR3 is TGCAGTGCTAGTGGGGGCTCTGGGGCCAACGTCCTGACTTTC.